Below, 5 T cell receptor beta chains from the same sample are listed, as sequenced in a study of T cell repertoires in cytomegalovirus infection. Using its own MiXCR run on the reads, TCRdb lists one record per CDR3 protein. The table has 740,000 or so distinct CDR3 sequences, 35% to 45% seen once; the top ten hold under 3%. The sequenced material came from PBMCs. The source of these receptors is a human donor in good health (CMV status not recorded). Some clones in this sample may be carry-over from other donors' samples.

The sample holds a few counts of this clonotype. The CDR3 loop is CASSITDIVQHF. In nucleotides, the CDR3 is TGTGCCAGTAGTATCACTGACATAGTACAGCATTTT. The chain joins TRBV19 to TRBJ1-5; D uncertain. V was cut by 3 bases and J by 13 bases, with 13 bases left in between. CDR3 length: 12 residues. CDR1 and CDR2 from the germline V gene are LNHDA and SQIVND (reference sequence).

This clonotype was picked up a small number of times. The rearrangement uses TRBV28 and TRBJ1-1; D is perhaps TRBD1 (5 bases). Trimming stripped 1 base from V and 5 bases from J, with 11 bases between. CDR1 and CDR2 from the germline V gene are MDHEN and SYDVKM. The CDR3 spans 14 residues. The CDR3 loop is CASSLFQGRTEAFF. The DNA of the CDR3 is TGTGCCAGCAGTTTATTTCAGGGAAGGACTGAAGCTTTCTTT.

This rearrangement joins TRBV7-9 to TRBJ2-5, with 7 bases that match TRBD2. There are 15 residues in the CDR3. Germline CDR1 reads SEHNR; CDR2 reads FQNEAQ (reference sequence). J was trimmed by 4 bases and V by 5 bases; bases with no gene match: 10. CDR3 sequence (DNA): TGTGCCAGCAGCACCGGGGACTACATCGGAGAGACCCAGTACTTC. It is translated as CASSTGDYIGETQYF. Together with reference TRBV7-9 and TRBJ2-5, the CDR3 gives the full variable domain: DTGVSQNPRHKITKRGQNVTFRCDPISEHNRLYWYRQTLGQGPEFLTYFQNEAQLEKSRLLSDRFSAERPKGSFSTLEIQRTEQGDSAMYLCASSTGDYIGETQYFGPGTRLLVL.

This clonotype has a handful of counts. The chain recombines TRBV19 with TRBJ2-7; D gene uncertain. CDR1 LNHDA and CDR2 SQIVND come from the germline V gene (reference sequence). The CDR3 is 13 residues long. V was trimmed by 1 base and J by 2 bases, leaving 6 bases between them. The CDR3 here is CASSIGTTYEQYF. CDR3 DNA: TGTGCCAGTAGTATAGGCACCACCTACGAGCAGTACTTC.

This clonotype was counted between two and nine times. The chain carries TRBV6-1 and TRBJ1-5; D gene uncertain. The CDR3 covers 19 residues. V was shortened by 4 bases and J by 0 bases, with 22 bases between the two germline ends. From germline, CDR1 is MNHNS and CDR2 SASEGT. Here the CDR3 DNA reads TGTGCCAGCAGTGCCCCGCTAGGGCAGCAGAGATATAGCAATCAGCCCCAGCATTTT. Protein product: CASSAPLGQQRYSNQPQHF.